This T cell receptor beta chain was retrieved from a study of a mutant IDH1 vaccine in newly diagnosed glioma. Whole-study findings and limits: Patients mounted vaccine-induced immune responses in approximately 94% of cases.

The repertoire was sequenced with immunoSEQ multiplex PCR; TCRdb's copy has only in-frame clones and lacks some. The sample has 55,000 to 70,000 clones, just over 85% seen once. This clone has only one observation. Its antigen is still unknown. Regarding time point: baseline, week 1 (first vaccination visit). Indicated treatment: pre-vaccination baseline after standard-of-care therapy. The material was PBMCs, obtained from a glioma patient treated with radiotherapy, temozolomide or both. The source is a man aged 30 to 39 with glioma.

The DNA for the CDR3 is TGTGCCAGTAGTACATCGTGGAGGACTAATGAAAAACTGTTTTTT. Its protein is CASSTSWRTNEKLFF. The chain couples TRBV19 to TRBJ1-4; the D is unclear. This CDR3 comprises 15 residues. Germline V lookup: CDR1 LNHDA, CDR2 SQIVND (reference sequence). Trimming pared 4 bases from V and 2 bases from J, leaving 11 bases between.